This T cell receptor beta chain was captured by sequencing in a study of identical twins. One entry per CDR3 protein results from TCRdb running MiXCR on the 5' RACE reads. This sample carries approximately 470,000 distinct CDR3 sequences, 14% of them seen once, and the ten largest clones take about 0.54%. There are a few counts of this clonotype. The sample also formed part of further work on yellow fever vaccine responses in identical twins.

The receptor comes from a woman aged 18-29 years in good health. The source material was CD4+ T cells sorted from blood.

The DNA of the CDR3 is TGCAGCGCCTTACGCGGCGACGAGCAGTACTTC. The encoded protein is CSALRGDEQYF. The V call is TRBV29-1, the J call TRBJ2-7, with D unresolved. V dropped 7 bases and J dropped 5 bases, with 12 bases sitting between them. This CDR3 contains 11 residues. In germline, CDR1 is SQVTM, CDR2 ANQGSEA.